This T cell receptor beta chain was recorded in a study of blood T cell repertoires in COVID-19. The wider study: The study drew acute and convalescent COVID-19 samples from the United States, Italy and Spain. The analysed material was cDNA or gDNA that came from T cells, B-cell-depleted T cells, or PBMCs.

Original processing methods: Estimation of nucleated cell counts relied on the amplification of reference gene primers. The repertoire was sequenced with immunoSEQ multiplex PCR; TCRdb's copy has only in-frame clones and lacks some. That table supplies the V and J calls and clone size; D and trimming were determined from the DNA. The table shows more than 200,000 clones, with approximately 88% occurring only once. The V gene's germline CDR1 is LNHNV and CDR2 YYDKDF (reference sequence). The CDR3 covers 16 residues. The J segment lost 3 bases and the V segment lost 1 base, leaving 6 bases of the junction unmatched.

The sequence came from a man aged 35-49 years with acute or convalescent COVID-19. The specimen was peripheral blood. V is TRBV15 and J is TRBJ2-7; 10 positions match TRBD2. The DNA of the CDR3 is TGTGCCACCAGCAGAGTTCGCGCTAGCGGGGGCTACGAGCAGTACTTC. It encodes CATSRVRASGGYEQYF.